Here is one T cell receptor beta chain with its context. The repertoire was sequenced with immunoSEQ multiplex PCR; TCRdb's copy has only in-frame clones and lacks some. The sample has roughly 140,000 clones, 84% seen once. These data are taken from a study of blood T cell repertoires in COVID-19. V lost 8 bases and J lost 5; bases outside the gene matches: 9. Germline CDR1 is LNHNV and CDR2 is YYDKDF (reference sequence). The CDR3 runs to 14 residues. This chain joins TRBV15 and TRBJ2-7, with 10 bases fitting TRBD1. The TCR comes from a man between 65 and 85 years old with acute or convalescent COVID-19. The sample was peripheral blood. CDR3 sequence: CATWEGQGVHEQYF. CDR3 nucleotide sequence: TGTGCCACCTGGGAAGGACAGGGGGTCCACGAGCAGTACTTC.